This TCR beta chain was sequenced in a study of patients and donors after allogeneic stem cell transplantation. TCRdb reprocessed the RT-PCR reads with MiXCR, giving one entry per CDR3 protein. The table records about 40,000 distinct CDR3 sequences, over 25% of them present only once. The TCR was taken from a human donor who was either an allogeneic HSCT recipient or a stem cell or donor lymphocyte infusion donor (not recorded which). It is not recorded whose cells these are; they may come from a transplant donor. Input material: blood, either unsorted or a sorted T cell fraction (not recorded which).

The CDR3 here is CASSRQDGTEAFF. The CDR3 region has the DNA TGTGCCAGCAGCAGACAGGACGGCACTGAAGCTTTCTTT. The chain combines TRBV6-4 with TRBJ1-1; possibly TRBD1 for D (6 bases). There are 13 residues in the CDR3. Trimming pared 6 bases from V and 4 bases from J, leaving 12 bases between. Germline assignment: CDR1 MRHNA and CDR2 SNTAGT.